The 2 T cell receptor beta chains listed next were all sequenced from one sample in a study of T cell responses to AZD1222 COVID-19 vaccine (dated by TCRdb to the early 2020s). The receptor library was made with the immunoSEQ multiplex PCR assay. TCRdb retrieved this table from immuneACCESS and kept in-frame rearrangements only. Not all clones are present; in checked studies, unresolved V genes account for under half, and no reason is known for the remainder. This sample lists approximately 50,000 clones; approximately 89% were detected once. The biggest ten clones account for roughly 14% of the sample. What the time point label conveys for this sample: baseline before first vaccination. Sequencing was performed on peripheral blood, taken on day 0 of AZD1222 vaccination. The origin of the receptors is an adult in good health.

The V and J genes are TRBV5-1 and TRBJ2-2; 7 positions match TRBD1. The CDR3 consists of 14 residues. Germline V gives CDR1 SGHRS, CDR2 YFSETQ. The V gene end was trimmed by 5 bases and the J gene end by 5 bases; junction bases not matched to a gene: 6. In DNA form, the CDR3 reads TGCGCCAGCAGATTCGAGGGGGCGACCGGGGAGCTGTTTTTT. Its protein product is CASRFEGATGELFF.

DNA for the CDR3: TGTGCCAGCAGCTCTTTGGTCCGGGGGAGCTCGAGTTCACCCCTCCACTTT. Translation gives CASSSLVRGSSSSPLHF. This chain uses TRBV27 with TRBJ1-6, with D tentatively TRBD1 (5 bases). The V end lost 6 bases, the J end lost 9 bases, and 24 bases lay between the germline ends. Germline CDR1 and CDR2: MNHEY and SMNVEV (reference sequence). The CDR3 loop spans 17 amino acids.